The T cell receptor (beta chain) described here comes from a study of T cell repertoires in cytomegalovirus infection. Findings of the study overall: The response measured ex vivo was dominated by TCR beta clonotypes (HLA-C-restricted and CMV-specific).

TCRdb analysed the reads with MiXCR anew, one entry per CDR3 protein. Of 250,000 to 300,000 distinct CDR3 sequences in the sample, under 30% were seen once. Trimming left V 3 bases short and J 8 bases short, with 16 bases between. This CDR3 is 15 amino acids long. Germline values: CDR1 SGHTA, CDR2 FQGNSA. Notes on this clonotype: Its antigen is undetermined.

This sequence was found in a human donor in good health (CMV status not recorded). Some clones in this sample may be carry-over from other donors' samples. This rearrangement joins TRBV7-2 to TRBJ1-4; tentatively, D is TRBD1 (6 bases). The sequenced sample was PBMCs. The CDR3: CASSFRAGGDEKLFF. The DNA of the CDR3 is TGTGCCAGCAGCTTTCGTGCGGGGGGCGACGAAAAACTGTTTTTT.